These 31 T cell receptor beta chains were sequenced from one sample in a study of breast tumors, draining lymph nodes, adjacent tissues. TCRdb reprocessed the multiplex PCR reads via MiXCR and lists one record per CDR3 protein. This table holds fewer than 90,000 distinct CDR3 sequences, approximately 30% found once. Breast cancer patients provided tissue from their axillary draining lymph nodes. The specimen sequenced was axillary lymph node tissue. The source is a female donor with breast cancer. Some clones in this sample may be carry-over from other donors' samples.

This clonotype turned up a few times. This sequence may be a read error, since a much larger clone differs from it by one base. The rearrangement uses TRBV28 and TRBJ1-5, with D hard to call. V was cut by 5 bases and J by 3 bases, with 11 bases left in between. The CDR3 length is 14 residues. The germline CDR1 and CDR2 sequences are MDHEN and SYDVKM. CDR3 protein: CASSLLLANQPQHF. The CDR3 DNA is TGTGCCAGCAGTCTTCTTTTAGCCAATCAGCCCCAGCATTTT.

Judged by abundance, this clonotype is medium-sized (0.01 to 0.1%). V and J are TRBV7-8 and TRBJ2-7, with 7 bases lining up with TRBD1. Germline trimming cut 9 bases from V and 2 bases from J; bases unmatched to any gene: 4. Germline lookup yields CDR1 SGHVS and CDR2 FQNEAQ. This CDR3 spans 12 amino acids. This CDR3 is CASGQGAYEQYF. The CDR3 DNA reads as TGTGCCAGTGGCCAGGGGGCCTACGAGCAGTACTTC.

Note on this clonotype: No conserved phenylalanine or tryptophan is present at the end of the CDR3, so a read error is the likely explanation. The V call is TRBV6-4, the J call TRBJ1-2; a weak D match, TRBD1 (6 bases). The V gene's germline CDR1 is MRHNA and CDR2 SNTAGT. The CDR3 is 16 amino acids. V lost 2 bases and J lost 0, with 13 bases in between. CDR3: CASSDPNGTPNYGYTL. Here the CDR3 DNA reads TGTGCCAGCAGTGACCCGAACGGGACACCTAACTATGGCTACACCCTC.

This clonotype was recorded a few times. This could be a read error, since a much larger clone is one nucleotide away. The chain joins TRBV6-4 to TRBJ1-2; no definite D call. From germline, CDR1 is MRHNA and CDR2 SNTAGT. The germline V and J ends were trimmed by 5 bases and 3 bases, with 10 bases remaining between them. CDR3 length: 13 amino acids. The CDR3: CASSQGRYYGYTF. In DNA, the CDR3 is TGTGCCAGCAGTCAAGGACGGTACTATGGCTACACCTTC.

This clonotype was seen repeatedly, ten times or more. The rearrangement joins TRBV6-5 to TRBJ2-2, with D perhaps matching TRBD1 (5 bases). The V end was cut by 0 bases, the J end by 0 bases, with 14 bases between. The CDR3 is made up of 18 amino acids. Germline assignment: CDR1 MNHEY and CDR2 SVGAGI. CDR3 in DNA: TGTGCCAGCAGTTACTCGGACATTCAAGTTACGAACACCGGGGAGCTGTTTTTT. It specifies CASSYSDIQVTNTGELFF.

On this clonotype itself: Its ends do not fully match the called genes, so a read error is possible. The chain uses TRBV24-1 and TRBJ2-5; D perhaps matches TRBD2 (5 bases). The CDR3 loop spans 11 amino acids. CDR1 and CDR2 (germline): KGHDR, SFDVKD. DNA for the CDR3: TGTGCCACCATGCAGAGGGAGATCCAGTACTTC. This sequence encodes CATMQREIQYF.

This clonotype was observed at least ten times. The V call is TRBV2, the J call TRBJ1-1; TRBD1 is a possible D gene (5 bases). Germline CDR1 is SNHLY and CDR2 is FYNNEI. The ends were cut back, 2 bases at V and 0 bases at J, with 7 bases in the middle. The CDR3 is 14 residues long. In DNA form, the CDR3 reads TGTGCCAGCAGTGAACAGGGTATGAACACTGAAGCTTTCTTT. Translation: CASSEQGMNTEAFF.

The chain employs TRBV6-2 or TRBV6-3 and TRBJ2-2; D not certain. The CDR3 covers 16 residues. Trimming took off 0 bases at V and 1 base at J, with 9 bases between the two ends. Germline CDR1 is MNHEY and CDR2 is SVGEGT. The CDR3 loop is CASSYSRQWNTGELFF. In nucleotides, the CDR3 is TGTGCCAGCAGTTACTCGAGGCAATGGAACACCGGGGAGCTGTTTTTT.

V and J are TRBV15 and TRBJ2-7; D might be TRBD2 (5 bases). Germline CDR1 is LNHNV and CDR2 is YYDKDF (reference sequence). CDR3 length: 15 amino acids. V lost 0 bases and J lost 2, with 11 bases in between. The CDR3 sequence: CATSRDSVGTYEQYF. Here the CDR3 DNA reads TGTGCCACCAGCAGAGATAGCGTAGGGACCTACGAGCAGTACTTC.

Concerning this clonotype itself: The junction differs from germline at one of its ends, possibly a read error. The chain uses TRBV11-1 and TRBJ2-3; TRBD1 aligns across 7 bases. The length of the CDR3 is 15 residues. Germline CDR1 reads SGHAT; CDR2 reads FQDESV (reference sequence). CDR3 DNA sequence: TGTGCCAGCAGCCCGGGACAGCTTAGCACAGATACGCAGTGTTTT. Amino acid sequence: CASSPGQLSTDTQCF.

This clonotype was detected ten times or more. The V gene is TRBV3-1, the J gene TRBJ1-6; D is uncertain. The CDR3 has 15 amino acids. Trimming left V 1 base short and J 9 bases short, with 13 bases between. In germline, CDR1 is LGHDT, CDR2 YNNKEL (reference sequence). DNA for the CDR3: TGTGCCAGCAGCCAAGTGGATCAGGCGGGTTCACCCCTCCACTTT. Its protein is CASSQVDQAGSPLHF.

This clonotype was seen many times. The chain has TRBV7-2 and TRBJ2-7, with 7 bases matching TRBD2. The germline V gene encodes CDR1 SGHTA and CDR2 FQGNSA. V shed 5 bases, J shed 4 bases, and the junction held 11 bases outside the gene matches. The CDR3 is 15 amino acids. The CDR3 sequence: CASSLIWTSGYEQYF. CDR3 DNA sequence: TGTGCCAGCAGCCTGATTTGGACTAGTGGATACGAGCAGTACTTC.

This clonotype was counted ten times or more. The chain joins TRBV7-8 to TRBJ2-7; possibly TRBD2 for D (7 bases). Germline assignment: CDR1 SGHVS and CDR2 FQNEAQ. The CDR3 contains 15 residues. V was cut by 3 bases and J by 2 bases, with 14 bases left in between. The CDR3 DNA is TGTGCCAGCAGCTTGGGGGGGGGCAGGGCCTACGAGCAGTACTTC. Amino acid sequence: CASSLGGGRAYEQYF.

The rearrangement links TRBV25-1 to TRBJ1-6; D may be TRBD1 (6 bases). The CDR3 consists of 14 residues. The V end lost 8 bases, the J end lost 7 bases, and 15 bases lay between the germline ends. Per germline, CDR1 MGHDK and CDR2 SYGVNS. CDR3 amino acids: CASATGTGNSPLHF. The CDR3 DNA is TGTGCCAGCGCCACAGGGACGGGGAATTCACCCCTCCACTTT.

This clonotype showed up many times. J is TRBJ2-1 and V is TRBV24-1; D is unclear. The germline V gene has CDR1 KGHDR and CDR2 SFDVKD. Trimming removed 5 bases from V and 7 bases from J, with 11 bases in between. CDR3 size: 13 residues. The CDR3 nucleotides are TGTGCCACCAGTGTTAGGGCCTTGAATGAGCAGTTCTTC. Encoded protein: CATSVRALNEQFF.

Many counts were recorded for this clonotype. A much larger clone differs by one base, so this may be a read error. The chain uses TRBV14 and TRBJ1-2, with a tentative D call TRBD1 (6 bases). The CDR3 is 13 residues long. CDR1 and CDR2 from the germline V gene are SGHDN and FVKESK. Trimming removed 3 bases at V and 4 bases at J, with 9 bases between. CDR3 in amino acids: CASSHTGSYGYTF. The CDR3 DNA reads TGTGCCAGCAGCCATACAGGGAGCTATGGCTACACCTTC.

This chain uses TRBV25-1 with TRBJ1-6; no definite D call. Trimming pared 0 bases from V and 7 bases from J, leaving 13 bases between. Germline CDR1 is MGHDK and CDR2 is SYGVNS. The length of the CDR3 is 16 residues. CDR3 in amino acids: CASSEYPATRNSPLHF. The CDR3 DNA follows: TGTGCCAGCAGTGAATACCCCGCCACGAGGAATTCACCCCTCCACTTT.

This clonotype appeared many times. J is TRBJ2-7 and V is TRBV7-2; D might be TRBD2 (6 bases). Germline V gene lookup returns CDR1 SGHTA and CDR2 FQGNSA. V dropped 2 bases and J dropped 3 bases, with 8 bases sitting between them. The CDR3 is 13 amino acids. The CDR3 sequence is CASSLLGGYEQYF. The CDR3 DNA follows: TGTGCCAGCAGCTTATTGGGGGGCTACGAGCAGTACTTC.

This clonotype has a count of ten or more. This chain joins TRBV29-1 and TRBJ2-7; D is undetermined. The CDR3 is 13 residues long. Trimming removed 4 bases from V and 0 bases from J, with 10 bases in between. Germline CDR1 SQVTM, CDR2 ANQGSEA. The CDR3 DNA reads TGCAGCGTTGCAACAAGAGTCTCCTACGAGCAGTACTTC. Amino acids: CSVATRVSYEQYF.

This clonotype was seen at least ten times. The chain links TRBV7-8 to TRBJ2-1; 11 bases align to TRBD2. V trimming: 2 bases; J trimming: 8 bases; junction bases outside the gene matches: 11. CDR3 length: 17 amino acids. The germline V gene has CDR1 SGHVS and CDR2 FQNEAQ. The CDR3 protein is CASSLTSGRTVGDEQFF. The CDR3 bases are TGTGCCAGCAGCTTAACTAGCGGGAGAACCGTAGGCGATGAGCAGTTCTTC.

Regarding this clonotype: A read error may be the cause here, since a much bigger clone is one base away. The chain uses TRBV19 and TRBJ2-2; no firm D call. This CDR3 contains 14 residues. Germline CDR1 LNHDA, CDR2 SQIVND (reference sequence). Trimming cost V 5 bases and J 3 bases, with 10 bases left between them. The CDR3 sequence: CASSWSADTGELFF. CDR3 bases: TGTGCCAGTAGTTGGTCCGCGGACACCGGGGAGCTGTTTTTT.

The sample holds many counts of this clonotype. It may be a read error: a sequence one base away is much more abundant. This chain uses TRBV24-1 with TRBJ2-1; TRBD2 matches at 10 bases. The CDR3 is 14 residues long. Trimming took 9 bases from V and 8 from J; bases not matched to a gene: 9. Germline loops: CDR1 KGHDR, CDR2 SFDVKD. CDR3 sequence (DNA): TGTGCCACCGGAGTAGCGGGAGGTGTAGATGAGCAGTTCTTC. Translating gives CATGVAGGVDEQFF.

This clonotype was found many times. The V and J genes are TRBV15 and TRBJ2-1; D is unclear. CDR1 is LNHNV, CDR2 YYDKDF, per germline (reference sequence). The CDR3 has 15 residues. Trimming took off 0 bases at V and 9 bases at J, with 15 bases between the two ends. CDR3 DNA sequence: TGTGCCACCAGCAGAGATCTTCTGGGAATCGGTGAGCAGTTCTTC. This gives the protein CATSRDLLGIGEQFF.

The chain has TRBV12-3 or TRBV12-4 and TRBJ1-4; 7 nucleotides agree with TRBD1. CDR3 length: 14 amino acids. Trimming cost V 3 bases and J 6 bases; bases outside gene matches: 4. In DNA, the CDR3 is TGTGCCAGCAGTTTTGGAACAGGGGATGAAAAACTGTTTTTT. Its protein is CASSFGTGDEKLFF.

This clonotype turned up a few times. The rearrangement joins TRBV5-6 to TRBJ1-1; 8 bases are a match to TRBD1. The CDR3 covers 13 residues. The V gene's germline CDR1 is SGHDT and CDR2 YYEEEE. The trim removed 3 bases at V and 6 bases at J, leaving 4 bases unmatched. The CDR3 DNA reads as TGTGCCAGCAGCTCGGACAGGGCCCCTGAAGCTTTCTTT. Translating it yields CASSSDRAPEAFF.

With respect to this clonotype: At one boundary the junction diverges from the germline segment, which might be a read error. The chain links TRBV4-2 to TRBJ2-3; TRBD2 might be the D (6 bases). In germline, CDR1 is LGHNA, CDR2 YNFKEQ. This CDR3 is built from 17 residues. CDR3 nucleotide sequence: TGTGCCAGCAGCCAAGACGGCTTCGGGAGTCCTACAGATGCGCAGTGTTTT. Translation: CASSQDGFGSPTDAQCF.

This clonotype has at least ten counts. V usage is TRBV7-2 and J usage is TRBJ2-2; D is ambiguous. Germline-derived CDR1 and CDR2 are SGHTA and FQGNSA. The CDR3 spans 12 residues. Trimming pared 5 bases from V and 5 bases from J, leaving 6 bases between. The CDR3 loop is CASSVWTGELFF. The CDR3 DNA sequence: TGTGCCAGCAGCGTATGGACCGGGGAGCTGTTTTTT.

Comments on this clonotype: This is likely a read error, given that the CDR3 carries no conserved phenylalanine or tryptophan at its end. The V call is TRBV20-1, the J call TRBJ1-1; D not certain. This CDR3 is built from 11 residues. CDR1 and CDR2 from the germline V gene are DFQATT and SNEGSKA (reference sequence). The V and J ends lost 4 bases and 1 base respectively, with 4 bases between them. The CDR3 sequence: CSAKKNTEAFS. The CDR3 nucleotides are TGCAGTGCTAAAAAGAACACTGAAGCTTTCTCT.

This clonotype was detected ten times or more. This rearrangement joins TRBV4-1 to TRBJ1-3; no firm D call. CDR1 MGHRA and CDR2 YSYEKL come from the germline V gene. V was clipped by 0 bases and J by 0 bases, with 12 bases between them. The CDR3 consists of 17 residues. CDR3 in DNA: TGCGCCAGCAGCCAAGACGTCCGTGGTAGCTCTGGAAACACCATATATTTT. This sequence encodes CASSQDVRGSSGNTIYF.

This clonotype appeared a few times. The V and J genes are TRBV7-9 and TRBJ2-1; 12 bases line up with TRBD2. After removal of 2 bases from V and 2 bases from J, the junction contained 19 bases not matched to a gene. The CDR3 extends over 22 amino acids. Per germline, CDR1 SEHNR and CDR2 FQNEAQ (reference sequence). The CDR3 bases are TGTGCCAGCAGCTTAACCACGACTAGCGGGAGATTACCCCCCCCCCCCTACAATGAGCAGTTCTTC. It codes for CASSLTTTSGRLPPPPYNEQFF.

In its sample, this clonotype was seen many times. The chain couples TRBV10-2 to TRBJ2-7; D uncertain. This CDR3 spans 12 amino acids. Germline CDR1 WSHSY, CDR2 SAAADI. With 3 bases removed from V and 9 bases from J, the gap between germline ends came to 12 bases. CDR3 residues: CASSDHSPGQYF. Here the CDR3 DNA reads TGCGCCAGCAGTGATCACAGCCCCGGGCAGTACTTC.